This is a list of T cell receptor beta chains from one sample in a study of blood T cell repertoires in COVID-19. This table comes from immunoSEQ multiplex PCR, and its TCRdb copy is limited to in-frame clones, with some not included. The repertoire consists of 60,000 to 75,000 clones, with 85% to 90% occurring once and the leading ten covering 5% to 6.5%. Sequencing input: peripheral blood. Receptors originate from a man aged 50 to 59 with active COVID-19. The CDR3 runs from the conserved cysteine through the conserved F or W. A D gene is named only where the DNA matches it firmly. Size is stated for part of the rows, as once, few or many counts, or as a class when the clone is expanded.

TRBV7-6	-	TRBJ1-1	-	TGTGCCAGCAGCTCCTCCGTGGGGGGTATTAACACTGAAGCTTTCTTT	CASSSSVGGINTEAFF
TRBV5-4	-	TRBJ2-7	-	TGTGCCAGCAGCTGGGGGGCCTACGAGCAGTACTTC	CASSWGAYEQYF
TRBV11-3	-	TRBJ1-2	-	TGTGCCAGCAGCTTGACAGACCTTAACTATGGCTACACCTTC	CASSLTDLNYGYTF
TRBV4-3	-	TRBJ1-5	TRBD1	TGCGCCAGCAGCCAGGACAGGGTTCAGCCCCAGCATTTT	CASSQDRVQPQHF
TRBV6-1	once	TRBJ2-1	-	TGTGCCAGCAGTGAACTTGGGCGGGCTAGCAATGAGCAGTTCTTC	CASSELGRASNEQFF
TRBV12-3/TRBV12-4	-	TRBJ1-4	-	TGTGCCAGCAGTTTAGAAAGGGGTTTTCTGTTTTTT	CASSLERGFLFF
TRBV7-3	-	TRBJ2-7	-	TGTGCCAGCAACAAACAGTCGGGGAGCTCCTACGAGCAGTACTTC	CASNKQSGSSYEQYF
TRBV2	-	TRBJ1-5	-	TGTGCCAGCAGTGAAACGGGGAAAAATCAGCCCCAGCATTTT	CASSETGKNQPQHF
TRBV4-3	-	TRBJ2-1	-	TGCGCCAGCAGCCAGTTAGACAGCAACAATGAGCAGTTCTTC	CASSQLDSNNEQFF
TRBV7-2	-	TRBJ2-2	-	TGTGCCAGCAGCTTAGGAGGGAACACCGGGGAGCTGTTTTTT	CASSLGGNTGELFF
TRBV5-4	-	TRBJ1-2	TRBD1	TGTGCCAGCAGCAAAGGGACAGGGGAGAACTATGGCTACACCTTC	CASSKGTGENYGYTF
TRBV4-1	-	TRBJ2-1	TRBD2	TGCGCCAGCAGCCAAGATCCCCTAGCGGGAGGTCAACTGTTCTTC	CASSQDPLAGGQLFF
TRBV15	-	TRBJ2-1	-	TGTGCCACCAGCAGACCGCTGGGGGCGATGACCTACAATGAGCAGTTCTTC	CATSRPLGAMTYNEQFF
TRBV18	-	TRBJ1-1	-	TGTGCCAGCTCACCACTTGAGGGAGGCACTGAAGCTTTCTTT	CASSPLEGGTEAFF
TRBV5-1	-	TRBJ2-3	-	TGCGCCAGCAGCTTGGGAGGGTCTAGCACAGATACGCAGTATTTT	CASSLGGSSTDTQYF
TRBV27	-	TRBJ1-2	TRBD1	TGTGCCAGCAGTTCGTCCCGGGACAGTTCTAACTATGGCTACACCTTC	CASSSSRDSSNYGYTF
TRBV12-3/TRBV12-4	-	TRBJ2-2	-	TGTGCCAGCAGTTTCTACACCGGGGAGCTGTTTTTT	CASSFYTGELFF
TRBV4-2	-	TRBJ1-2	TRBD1	TGTGCCAGCAGCCAAAGACAGGGCTTAGCTAACTATGGCTACACCTTC	CASSQRQGLANYGYTF
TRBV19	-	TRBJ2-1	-	TGTGCCAGTAGTTCGGGACTTCTATACAATGAGCAGTTCTTC	CASSSGLLYNEQFF
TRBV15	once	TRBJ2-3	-	TGTGCCACCAGCACTGGGGAGACCTCCCAGAGCACAGATACGCAGTATTTT	CATSTGETSQSTDTQYF
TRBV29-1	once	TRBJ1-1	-	TGCAGCGTTGATGCGGGGTTGAGCACTGAAGCTTTCTTT	CSVDAGLSTEAFF
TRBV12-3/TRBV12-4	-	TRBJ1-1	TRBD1	TGTGCCAGCAGCCCGACAGGGTTCACTGAAGCTTTCTTT	CASSPTGFTEAFF
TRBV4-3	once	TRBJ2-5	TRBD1	TGCGCCAGCAGCCAAGGGGCGACAGGGAGAGAAGAGACCCAGTACTTC	CASSQGATGREETQYF
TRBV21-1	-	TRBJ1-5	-	TGTGCCAGCAGCGGCCAGGGGGACCACAATCAGCCCCAGCATTTT	CASSGQGDHNQPQHF
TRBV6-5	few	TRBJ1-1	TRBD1	TGTGCCACCTCACAGGGGGCAACTGAAGCTTTCTTT	CATSQGATEAFF
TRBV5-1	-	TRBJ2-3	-	TGCGCCAGCAGCTTGGCTGCCCAGCGGCACACAGATACGCAGTATTTT	CASSLAAQRHTDTQYF
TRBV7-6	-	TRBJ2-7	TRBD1	TGTGCCAGCAGCTCCTTCCCGGGACAGGGAACCTACGAGCAGTACTTC	CASSSFPGQGTYEQYF
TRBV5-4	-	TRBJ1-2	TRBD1	TGTGCCAGCAGCTTGGGGCAGGGGGGTGTCTATGGCTACACCTTC	CASSLGQGGVYGYTF
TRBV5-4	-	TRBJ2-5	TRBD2	TGTGCCAGCAGCCCCGGGACTAGCGAACAAGAGACCCAGTACTTC	CASSPGTSEQETQYF
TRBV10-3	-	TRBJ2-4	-	TGTGCCATCAGTGAGTCTCGGGGTGGAAACATTCAGTACTTC	CAISESRGGNIQYF
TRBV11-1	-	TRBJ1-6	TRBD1	TGTGCCAGCAGCTTAGAAACAGGGGGTTATTCACCCCTCCACTTT	CASSLETGGYSPLHF
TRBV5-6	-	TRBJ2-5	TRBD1	TGTGCCAGCAGCACGACAGGGAACGGAGAGACCCAGTACTTC	CASSTTGNGETQYF
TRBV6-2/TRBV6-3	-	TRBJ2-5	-	TGTGCCAGCAGTTGGTTTGCGGAGACCCAGTACTTC	CASSWFAETQYF
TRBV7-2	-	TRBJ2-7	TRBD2	TGTGCCAGCAGCTTAAACCTAGTTAGACTAGCGGGAGAGCAGTACTTC	CASSLNLVRLAGEQYF
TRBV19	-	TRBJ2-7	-	TGTGCCAGTAGTATGCGGTCCACTAGCTACGAGCAGTACTTC	CASSMRSTSYEQYF
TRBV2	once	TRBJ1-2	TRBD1	TGTGCCAGCAGTTCGGGACAGGGGGCGATTGGCTACACCTTC	CASSSGQGAIGYTF
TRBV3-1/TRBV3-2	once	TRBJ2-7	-	TGTGCCAGCAGCCAAGAGAGGTGGAGGTCCGGCTACGAGCAGTACTTC	CASSQERWRSGYEQYF
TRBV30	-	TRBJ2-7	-	TGTGCCTGGACTCGACAGGCCTCCTACGAGCAGTACTTC	CAWTRQASYEQYF
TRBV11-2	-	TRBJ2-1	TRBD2	TGTGCCAGCAGCTTGAATAGCGGGAGTATCAATGAGCAGTTCTTC	CASSLNSGSINEQFF